The next 8 T cell receptor beta chains were all read from a single sample in a study of blood T cell repertoires in COVID-19. TCRdb's table, derived via immunoSEQ multiplex PCR, lists solely in-frame clones and lacks some. The table records around 130,000 clones, approximately 78% of them present only once. The sequenced sample was peripheral blood. These receptors came from a woman of 80 years or more with acute or convalescent COVID-19.

Written as DNA, the CDR3 is TGTGCCAGCAGTGAAGCGGTCGCGGGTAACACTGAAGCTTTCTTT. Translating gives CASSEAVAGNTEAFF. The chain has TRBV2 and TRBJ1-1; D unclear. V shed 0 bases and J shed 2 bases, with 10 bases lying between them. This CDR3 has 15 residues. From germline, CDR1 is SNHLY and CDR2 FYNNEI.

The chain employs TRBV5-1 and TRBJ2-5; no reliable D call. Trimming removed 4 bases at V and 7 bases at J, with 17 bases between. Germline-derived CDR1 and CDR2 are SGHRS and YFSETQ. The CDR3 sequence is 14 residues long. This CDR3 reads CASSNGPGSVTQYF. As DNA, the CDR3 is TGCGCCAGCAGCAATGGCCCCGGGTCAGTGACCCAGTACTTC.

The chain couples TRBV29-1 to TRBJ2-7; 8 bases are a match to TRBD1. J lost 1 base, V lost 5 bases, and 7 bases had no gene match. The CDR3 covers 14 residues. Per germline, CDR1 SQVTM and CDR2 ANQGSEA. CDR3 protein: CSVPRTGYSYEQYF. The CDR3 bases are TGCAGCGTTCCCCGGACAGGGTATTCCTACGAGCAGTACTTC.

The chain is built from TRBV6-5 and TRBJ1-5; D is perhaps TRBD1 (5 bases). Trimming took 5 bases from V and 4 from J, leaving 15 bases between them. In germline, CDR1 is MNHEY, CDR2 SVGAGI. The CDR3 is made up of 15 amino acids. As DNA, the CDR3 is TGTGCCAGCAGTCTAGACAGCGTTGGGAATCAGCCCCAGCATTTT. Translation: CASSLDSVGNQPQHF.

This clone was seen a few times. The chain links TRBV5-4 to TRBJ1-2, with D maybe TRBD1 (5 bases). The germline CDR1 and CDR2 sequences are SGHNT and YYREEE (reference sequence). Trimming took off 0 bases at V and 6 bases at J, with 9 bases between the two ends. This CDR3 has 13 amino acids. The DNA of the CDR3 is TGTGCCAGCAGCTTGGCCGGGGGTGATGGCTACACCTTC. This gives the protein CASSLAGGDGYTF.

The rearrangement uses TRBV27 and TRBJ2-3; TRBD2 aligns across 12 bases. The V gene end was trimmed by 3 bases and the J gene end by 2 bases; junction bases not matched to a gene: 12. The length of the CDR3 is 19 residues. Germline assignment: CDR1 MNHEY and CDR2 SMNVEV (reference sequence). For the CDR3, the DNA is TGTGCCAGCAGTTTGGGTACTAGCGGGGGGCAGCTCTCCACAGATACGCAGTATTTT. It codes for CASSLGTSGGQLSTDTQYF.

This chain links TRBV5-5 with TRBJ2-7; 11 bases agree with TRBD1. The length of the CDR3 is 13 residues. The V gene's germline CDR1 is SGHKS and CDR2 YYEKEE (reference sequence). With V trimmed by 6 bases and J by 10 bases, 9 bases remained unmatched. CDR3 nucleotides: TGTGCCAGCACCTTCGGGACAGGGGGGATCCAGTACTTC. Its translation: CASTFGTGGIQYF.

The CDR3 DNA reads TGTGCCAGCAGTACAGGGAGCGGCTACACCTTC. Amino acid sequence: CASSTGSGYTF. V and J are TRBV6-5 and TRBJ1-2, with D possibly matching TRBD1 (6 bases). The germline gives CDR1 MNHEY, CDR2 SVGAGI. The CDR3 length is 11 residues. The germline V and J ends were trimmed by 5 bases and 8 bases, with 9 bases remaining between them.